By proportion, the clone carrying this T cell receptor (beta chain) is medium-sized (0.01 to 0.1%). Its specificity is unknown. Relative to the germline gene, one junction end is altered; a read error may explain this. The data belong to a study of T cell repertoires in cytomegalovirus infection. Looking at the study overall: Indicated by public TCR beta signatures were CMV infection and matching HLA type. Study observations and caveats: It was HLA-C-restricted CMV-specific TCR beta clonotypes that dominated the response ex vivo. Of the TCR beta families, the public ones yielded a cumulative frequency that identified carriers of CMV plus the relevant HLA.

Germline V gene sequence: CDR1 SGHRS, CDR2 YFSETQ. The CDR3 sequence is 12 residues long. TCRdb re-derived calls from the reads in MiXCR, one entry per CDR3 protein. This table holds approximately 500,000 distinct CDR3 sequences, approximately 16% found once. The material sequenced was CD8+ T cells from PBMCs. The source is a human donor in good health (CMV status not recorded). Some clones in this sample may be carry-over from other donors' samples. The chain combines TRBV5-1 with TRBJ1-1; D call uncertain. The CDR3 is CASSLGSTEAFF. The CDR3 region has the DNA TGTGCCAGCAGCTTAGGGTCCACTGAAGCTTTCTTT. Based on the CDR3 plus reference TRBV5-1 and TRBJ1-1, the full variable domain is KAGVTQTPRYLIKTRGQQVTLSCSPISGHRSVSWYQQTPGQGLQFLFEYFSETQRNKGNFPGRFSGRQFSNSRSEMNVSTLELGDSALYLCASSLGSTEAFFGQGTRLTVV.